A single sample gave rise to the 23 T cell receptor beta chains below, sequenced in a study of tumor and adjacent non-tumor tissue in lung cancer. A modified ARM-PCR protocol with three rounds of nested PCR amplified TCRbeta. From the multiplex PCR reads, TCRdb called clonotypes with MiXCR, one entry per CDR3 protein. The sample has tens of thousands of distinct CDR3 sequences; 60% to 65% are singletons. This sample's RNA came from whole unsorted tissue. This non-tumor lung sample came from over 3 cm beyond the tumor edge. Sequenced: distant non-tumor lung tissue. All receptors come from a woman between 65 and 79 years old with non-small cell lung cancer.

A word on this clonotype: A read error may be the cause here, since a much bigger clone is one base away. The chain joins TRBV4-2 to TRBJ2-3; D is ambiguous. The V gene's germline CDR1 is LGHNA and CDR2 YNFKEQ. Trimming took off 1 base at V and 6 bases at J, with 8 bases between the two ends. The CDR3 contains 13 residues. The DNA for the CDR3 is TGTGCCAGCAGCCAAGTCATTACGGATACGCAGTATTTT. Amino acids: CASSQVITDTQYF.

This clonotype is medium-sized (0.01 to 0.1%) by share. The V gene is TRBV5-4, the J gene TRBJ2-1; D call uncertain. The CDR3 extends over 11 amino acids. Trimming removed 0 bases at V and 9 bases at J, with 4 bases between. Germline assignment: CDR1 SGHNT and CDR2 YYREEE (reference sequence). The CDR3 bases are TGTGCCAGCAGCTTGGTCAGTGAGCAGTTCTTC. This translates into CASSLVSEQFF.

A note on this clonotype: The junction differs from germline at one of its ends, possibly a read error. The chain combines TRBV29-1 with TRBJ2-1; 10 bases line up with TRBD2. The CDR3 is 13 amino acids. Germline CDR1 SQVTM, CDR2 ANQGSEA. The CDR3, as DNA: TGTAACGTTAAGCGGGAGGGCCGGAATGAGCTGTTCTTC. It translates to CNVKREGRNELFF.

Regarding this clonotype: The CDR3 does not close with the conserved phenylalanine or tryptophan, likely indicating a read error. The chain combines TRBV11-3 with TRBJ2-2; 7 nucleotides line up with TRBD1. V lost 6 bases, J lost 6 bases, and 10 bases stayed unmatched. CDR1 SGHNT and CDR2 YENEEA come from the germline V gene. This CDR3 has 15 residues. The CDR3 is CASSPRDSKAGELFL. The CDR3 region has the DNA TGTGCCAGCAGTCCCCGGGACAGCAAGGCCGGGGAGCTGTTTCTT.

V is TRBV20-1 and J is TRBJ2-1, with unresolved D. Germline V gene sequence: CDR1 DFQATT, CDR2 SNEGSKA (reference sequence). This CDR3 has 13 amino acids. V gave up 6 bases and J gave up 9 bases, with 18 bases separating them. CDR3 sequence reads: CSALPLALSEQFF. The CDR3 DNA sequence: TGCAGTGCCCTGCCCCTTGCACTGAGTGAGCAGTTCTTC.

This clonotype occurred many times. The chain uses TRBV6-5 and TRBJ2-2; TRBD2 matches at 9 bases. This CDR3 has 15 amino acids. V shed 8 bases, J shed 3 bases, and the junction held 7 bases outside the gene matches. Germline CDR1 is MNHEY and CDR2 is SVGAGI. The CDR3 bases are TGTGCCAGCCGGGCGGGAGGGCCGGACACCGGGGAGCTGTTTTTT. Its translation: CASRAGGPDTGELFF.

In its sample, this clonotype ranks as large. This rearrangement joins TRBV11-1 to TRBJ2-1; 9 bases align to TRBD2. The CDR3 is 14 amino acids. J lost 8 bases, V lost 5 bases, and 7 bases had no gene match. Germline values: CDR1 SGHAT, CDR2 FQDESV (reference sequence). The CDR3 coding sequence is TGTGCCAGCAGCCCGCGGGAGGGCCGCTATGAGCAGTTCTTC. Amino acid sequence: CASSPREGRYEQFF. Full variable domain (outside the CDR3, taken from reference TRBV11-1 and TRBJ2-1): EAEVAQSPRYKITEKSQAVAFWCDPISGHATLYWYRQILGQGPELLVQFQDESVVDDSQLPKDRFSAERLKGVDSTLKIQPAELGDSAMYLCASSPREGRYEQFFGPGTRLTVL.

This clonotype was seen a few times. The chain links TRBV6-5 to TRBJ1-2; the D is unclear. The CDR3 totals 15 residues. V shed 1 base and J shed 4 bases, with 13 bases lying between them. Germline CDR1 MNHEY, CDR2 SVGAGI. CDR3 sequence (DNA): TGTGCCAGCAGTTACTGTAGCGACATGAGCTATGGCTACACCTTC. Protein product: CASSYCSDMSYGYTF.

Concerning this clonotype itself: An end of the junction does not agree with germline; a read error may underlie this. The chain recombines TRBV6-6 with TRBJ1-2, with D perhaps matching TRBD1 (5 bases). This CDR3 region has 15 residues. In germline, CDR1 is MNHNY, CDR2 SVGAGI (reference sequence). CDR3 in DNA: TGTACCAGCATCGACAGACTACTCAGTCGGAATGGCTACACCTTC. As protein: CTSIDRLLSRNGYTF.

Only one count was recorded for this clonotype. No conserved phenylalanine or tryptophan ends this CDR3, so it is likely a read error. The gene calls are TRBV12-3 or TRBV12-4 and TRBJ2-2; no firm D call. The CDR3 is 14 residues long. CDR3 sequence reads: CACSQTSAAGELFS. Written as DNA, the CDR3 is TGTGCCTGCAGCCAGACATCGGCGGCCGGGGAGCTGTTTTCT.

Many counts were recorded for this clonotype. V usage is TRBV20-1 and J usage is TRBJ1-2, with D unresolved. The CDR3 covers 14 residues. From germline, CDR1 is DFQATT and CDR2 SNEGSKA (reference sequence). V was shortened by 1 base and J by 1 base, with 10 bases between the two germline ends. CDR3 residues: CSARANSINYGYTF. The CDR3 DNA is TGCAGTGCTAGAGCCAACAGCATTAACTATGGCTACACCTTC.

In the case of this clonotype: One base away lies a much larger clone, so this may be a sequencing read error. This rearrangement joins TRBV10-3 to TRBJ2-7; TRBD2 matches 13 bases. CDR1 and CDR2 (germline): ENHRY, SYGVKD. This CDR3 is built from 14 residues. Trimming at V came to 8 bases and at J to 3 bases, leaving 4 bases not matched to a gene. CDR3 in DNA: TGTGCCATCGGAGGACTAGCGGGGGTCTACGAGCAGTACTTC. Its protein is CAIGGLAGVYEQYF.

A remark on this clonotype: At one boundary the junction diverges from the germline segment, which might be a read error. The chain's CDR3 is CASSLGDGYAF. The CDR3 nucleotides are TGTGCCAGCAGTTTAGGGGATGGCTACGCCTTT. J is TRBJ1-2 and V is TRBV12-3 or TRBV12-4, with D hard to call. The CDR3 length is 11 residues.

On this clonotype itself: The final CDR3 position lacks the conserved phenylalanine or tryptophan, pointing to a likely read error. This chain links TRBV7-9 with TRBJ1-1; D not resolved. CDR1 SEHNR and CDR2 FQNEAQ come from the germline V gene (reference sequence). CDR3 length: 13 residues. The CDR3 DNA follows: TGTGCCAACAGCTTAGGAATGGCCAGTGAAGCTTTCTAT. It is translated as CANSLGMASEAFY.

The chain employs TRBV20-1 and TRBJ2-1; D is perhaps TRBD2 (6 bases). The germline V gene has CDR1 DFQATT and CDR2 SNEGSKA (reference sequence). V was shortened by 5 bases and J by 4 bases, with 15 bases between the two germline ends. This CDR3 comprises 14 residues. The CDR3, as DNA: TGCAGTGCTGGGGGAGTAGCGGATTACAATGAGCAGTTCTTC. It specifies CSAGGVADYNEQFF.

In its sample, this clonotype was seen many times. The chain combines TRBV10-3 with TRBJ2-1; 8 nucleotides match TRBD1. The germline V gene encodes CDR1 ENHRY and CDR2 SYGVKD. The V segment lost 6 bases and the J segment 2 bases; nucleotides outside the gene matches: 6. CDR3 length: 15 amino acids. The CDR3 loop reads CAISLTGAPYNEQFF. In DNA form, the CDR3 reads TGTGCCATCAGCTTGACAGGGGCCCCCTACAATGAGCAGTTCTTC.

Comments on this clonotype: A clone one base away is much larger, so this may be a read error. The chain employs TRBV11-2 and TRBJ2-1, with D possibly TRBD2 on 5 matching bases. In germline, CDR1 is SGHAT, CDR2 FQNNGV. Trimming pared 5 bases from V and 3 bases from J, leaving 14 bases between. This CDR3 contains 15 residues. The CDR3 is CASSSGPPFYNEQFF. The CDR3 DNA reads TGTGCCAGCAGCAGCGGACCTCCCTTCTACAATGAGCAGTTCTTC.

Details on this clonotype: The missing conserved phenylalanine or tryptophan at the end of this CDR3 makes a read error likely. The limits of the CDR3 on the DNA are not certain, so only TCRdb's listed CDR3 is given. The V call is TRBV5-6, the J call TRBJ2-7. The CDR3 is 14 amino acids long, termini counted. Germline V gene lookup returns CDR1 SGHDT and CDR2 YYEEEE. This CDR3 reads CASSLDYTSYEQYL.

Remarks on this clonotype: One end of the junction varies from germline; a read error may be responsible. The chain is built from TRBV28 and TRBJ2-7; D is unclear. CDR1 and CDR2 (germline): MDHEN, SYDVKM. This CDR3 contains 13 residues. CDR3: CASSLLSDRTSDF. In nucleotides, the CDR3 is TGTGCCAGCAGTTTATTGAGTGACCGAACCTCGGACTTC.

As regards this clonotype: The junction differs from germline at one of its ends, possibly a read error. This sequence joins TRBV12-3 or TRBV12-4 and TRBJ2-7; 7 bases line up with TRBD1. CDR3 length equals 15 residues. The CDR3: CVSSRDSLETYEQYF. CDR3 nucleotide sequence: TGTGTCAGCAGCAGGGACAGTCTTGAAACCTACGAGCAGTACTTC.

Notes on this clonotype: Germline is not matched at one junction end, which may reflect a read error. The V and J genes are TRBV12-3 or TRBV12-4 and TRBJ1-1; D possibly corresponds to TRBD1 (5 bases). This CDR3 is 14 amino acids long. CDR3 region: CASRAIGVNTEAIF. CDR3 DNA: TGTGCCAGCAGGGCCATAGGGGTGAACACTGAAGCTATCTTT.

This clonotype showed up many times. The rearrangement uses TRBV7-9 and TRBJ1-1; no definite D call. With 5 bases removed from V and 0 bases from J, the gap between germline ends came to 10 bases. CDR1 is SEHNR and CDR2 is FQNEAQ in the germline V gene (reference sequence). This CDR3 is 14 amino acids long. In nucleotides, the CDR3 is TGTGCCAGCAGCATAGGGCATGTGAACACTGAAGCTTTCTTT. Residues: CASSIGHVNTEAFF.

Concerning this clonotype itself: Here the CDR3 omits its conserved ending phenylalanine or tryptophan, so a read error is the likely source. The chain is built from TRBV29-1 and TRBJ1-1; no reliable D call. Germline V gene sequence: CDR1 SQVTM, CDR2 ANQGSEA. The CDR3 has 14 residues. The ends were cut back, 2 bases at V and 1 base at J, with 11 bases in the middle. The CDR3 DNA sequence: TGCAGCGTTGAAACGGTGTTAAGGAACACTGAAGCTTTCTCT. This encodes CSVETVLRNTEAFS.